This T cell receptor (beta chain) was sequenced during a study of shared clonotypes between healthy human individuals (dated by TCRdb to 2019 to 2021). For the study in its entirety: A couple of women and a few men aged 18 to 49 years were included in the cohort. Per donor, three plates each were used for CD4 naive and CD4 memory, two for CD8 naive, and one for CD8 memory. Blood TCR repertoires of a handful of healthy adults were deeply sequenced to estimate repertoire size and the extent of clonotype sharing between individuals. Libraries were prepared and TCR repertoires were sequenced by different laboratories using diverse techniques, in order to increase sequencing depth and limit assay-specific biases. Between about 0.85 and 8.9 billion PBMCs per donor were obtained by leukapheresis.

Using the deep immunoSEQ assay, multiplex PCR amplified TCR CDR3 regions from genomic DNA. Genomic DNA extracted from each cell subset was distributed evenly over all wells of several immunoSEQ 96-well plates, and each plate served as one replicate. For sorted subsets, about 200 ng genomic DNA, equal to tens of thousands of T cell genomes, was loaded into each replicate PCR. The purified libraries were quantified using a Qubit 3.0 fluorometer, sized with a Bioanalyzer 2100, and then quantified again using the KAPA Library Quantification kit. A separate single-read 150-cycle Illumina NextSeq 550 flow cell was used to sequence each immunoSEQ 96-well plate. The study's processing was this. The immunoSEQ output contained only junctional sequences without quality scores, so filtering could not match that applied to full-length reads. To assign V/J genes and CDR3, sequences were annotated using PyIR, a Python wrapper for IgBLAST v1.9, with IMGT germline references. Reads were removed for weak V/J assignments (E-value above 1e-6), missing CDR3, stop codons, out-of-frame junctions, or ambiguous translated residues. V3J clonotypes were defined by identical inferred V gene, J gene, and CDR3 amino acid sequence. The percentage overlap between two repertoires was calculated by dividing the number of shared unique clonotypes by the size of the smaller repertoire. RTK rarefaction, the Chao1 estimator, and Recon v2.1 estimates of unobserved clonotypes were used to assess repertoire richness. Generation probabilities for all TCRbeta clonotypes obtained by the gDNA method from a few donors were computed using OLGA. TCRdb provides this immuneACCESS table in a form limited to in-frame rearrangements. Some clones are lacking; in checked studies, under half of them reflect an unresolved V gene, and why the rest are absent is not known. The D gene and trimming were derived from the DNA, and the V and J assignments and clone size from that table. This sample comprises some 980,000 clones, around 80% of them detected only once. The ten largest make up about 1.5% of the sample.

The donors were healthy, HIV-negative adults who had no recently reported acute infections or vaccinations. All donors were Caucasian adults living in Nashville, Tennessee, USA. CD4+ T cells were enriched through magnetic negative selection, after which naive cells were positively selected on CD45RA and the remaining negative fraction served as the memory subset. Blood was collected by leukapheresis, and PBMCs were isolated by Ficoll-Histopaque density gradient centrifugation and then cryopreserved in liquid nitrogen vapor phase. Analytical flow cytometry was used to check the purity and quantity of every magnetically sorted T cell population. Genomic DNA was isolated from every sorted fraction and measured by UV absorbance on a Nanodrop 2000c. As to this clone: The specificity of this receptor is unknown. Qualities for individual bases were not recorded, and no much larger clone is one base off.

Study-wide findings and limitations: Clonotypes shared by all four sorted-subset donors showed higher generation probabilities than non-shared clonotypes. Because the study included only a small number of donors, the genetic and exposure-history diversity represented was limited. About 5% of naive CD4, roughly 3.6% of naive CD8, approximately 2% of memory CD4, and about 0.4% of memory CD8 clonotypes were shared across a handful of donors. Incomplete sequencing was indicated by rarefaction of sorted-subset datasets, despite the large sequencing depth. Sampling was restricted to blood, and TCR repertoires in tissue are likely to differ from TCR repertoires in blood. Naive subsets generally had larger estimated clonotype richness than memory subsets. Pairwise subsampling indicated that sequencing depth was expected to affect the degree of clonotype sharing among donors.

The germline V gene specifies KGHSH as CDR1 and LQKENI as CDR2. The cysteine opens and the phenylalanine closes a CDR3 of 16 amino acids. Just CDR3 DNA is preserved here, 48 bases in frame from base 1. The junction carries 20 bases between V and J, which are trimmed by 0 bases and 11 bases respectively. This clonotype was obtained from a man between 18 and 29 years old in good health. Rearrangement joined TRBV18 to TRBJ2-4; the D region possibly corresponds to TRBD1 (6 bases align). Sequenced input: memory CD4+ T cells sorted from blood. The cell subset or site label for this specimen denotes: CD45RA-negative fraction. The CDR3 protein: CASSPPSRDTGKVQYF. The nucleotides are TGTGCCAGCTCACCACCGAGCCGGGACACCGGTAAAGTTCAGTACTTC. Extended through the reference TRBV18 and TRBJ2-4 proteins, this CDR3 yields the full variable domain: NAGVMQNPRHLVRRRGQEARLRCSPMKGHSHVYWYRQLPEEGLKFMVYLQKENIIDESGMPKERFSAEFPKEGPSILRIQQVVRGDSAAYFCASSPPSRDTGKVQYFGAGTRLSVL.